The 3 T cell receptor beta chains presented below share a single source sample, sequenced in a study of memory B cells and T cells in multiple sclerosis. Their antigen targets remain unknown. Sequencing was performed with immunoSEQ multiplex PCR; in TCRdb, only in-frame clones are kept and a portion is missing. The data hold some 49,000 clones, with almost 85% observed a single time. After stimulus-free culture, autoproliferating CFSE-dim and non-proliferating CFSE-high T cells were sequenced separately. Pooled replicate wells came from some 50 million CFSE-labeled PBMCs cultured 6 to 8 days without stimulus. The material sequenced was PBMCs from blood kept in culture. The source is a human donor with multiple sclerosis.

The chain employs TRBV19 and TRBJ2-5; D may be TRBD2 (6 bases). The V end lost 1 base, the J end lost 5 bases, and 8 bases lay between the germline ends. CDR3 length equals 13 residues. CDR1 and CDR2 from the germline V gene are LNHDA and SQIVND (reference sequence). CDR3 nucleotides: TGTGCCAGTAGTATAGCGGGAGCGGAGACCCAGTACTTC. Protein product: CASSIAGAETQYF.

This clone has just one count. V and J are TRBV5-1 and TRBJ1-3; 7 nucleotides line up with TRBD1. Germline trimming cut 0 bases from V and 2 bases from J; bases unmatched to any gene: 2. CDR1 and CDR2 from the germline V gene are SGHRS and YFSETQ. This CDR3 has 15 amino acids. CDR3 sequence: CASSLDRGTGNTIYF. In DNA form, the CDR3 reads TGCGCCAGCAGCTTGGACAGGGGAACTGGAAACACCATATATTTT.

The V gene is TRBV5-4, the J gene TRBJ2-3, with D perhaps matching TRBD1 (6 bases). Trimming took 4 bases from V and 2 from J, leaving 8 bases between them. In germline, CDR1 is SGHNT, CDR2 YYREEE (reference sequence). The CDR3 covers 13 residues. This CDR3 reads CASSRDTTDTQYF. CDR3 DNA: TGTGCCAGCAGCCGGGACACCACAGATACGCAGTATTTT.